This entry features one T cell receptor (beta chain) sequence. Its target is not known. This sample is drawn from a study of shared clonotypes between healthy human individuals. Findings and limits, study-wide: Relative to their counterparts shared across all four donors, non-shared clonotypes exhibited diminished generation probabilities.

The protocol was immunoSEQ multiplex PCR, while the TCRdb copy is restricted to in-frame clones and leaves out a portion. The sample lists 1.5 million to 2.5 million clones; around 96% were seen once. CDR1 and CDR2 from the germline V gene are SGDLS and YYNGEE. CDR3 size: 14 residues. Germline trimming cut 7 bases from V and 6 bases from J; bases unmatched to any gene: 7. As defined, naive CD8 cells were CD45RO-negative and positively selected for CCR7, with terminally differentiated effector memory CD45RA+ cells excluded. The sequence came from a man between 18 and 35 years old in good health. The rearrangement uses TRBV9 and TRBJ1-6, with 7 bases identical to TRBD1. The sample comprised naive CD8+ T cells sorted from blood. In DNA form, the CDR3 reads TGTGCCAGCGGGGGACAGAGACCTAATTCACCCCTCCACTTT. It specifies CASGGQRPNSPLHF.